A selection of T cell receptor beta chains follows, all from one sample in a study of blood T cells in healthy people across ages. TCRdb re-called the 5' RACE reads with MiXCR, one entry per CDR3 protein. The sample includes about 1.7 million distinct CDR3 sequences, 25% to 30% of them seen just once. Input material: blood. These receptors were collected from a woman aged 30 to 39 in good health. CDR3s include the opening cysteine and the closing phenylalanine or tryptophan. Fields, in order: CDR3 protein, CDR3 DNA, V gene, J gene, clone size, D gene. D genes are given only for firm matches. For some rows the clone size is stated as once, few or many, or as a class when expanded; others skip it.

cdr3_aa: CASSFGQLNYGYTF; cdr3_nt: TGCGCCAGCAGCTTCGGACAACTCAACTATGGCTACACCTTC; v_call: TRBV5-1; j_call: TRBJ1-2; clone_size: many; d_call: -
cdr3_aa: CASFWTGMSGELFF; cdr3_nt: TGTGCCAGCTTTTGGACAGGGATGTCCGGGGAGCTGTTTTTT; v_call: TRBV7-9; j_call: TRBJ2-2; clone_size: few; d_call: TRBD1
cdr3_aa: CATSETDRNYEQYF; cdr3_nt: TGTGCCACCTCCGAGACAGACCGAAATTACGAGCAGTACTTC; v_call: TRBV24-1; j_call: TRBJ2-7; clone_size: few; d_call: -
cdr3_aa: CASSLTLTYNEQFF; cdr3_nt: TGCGCCAGCAGCTTAACCCTTACCTACAATGAGCAGTTCTTC; v_call: TRBV5-1; j_call: TRBJ2-1; clone_size: few; d_call: -
cdr3_aa: CSARSGTYEQYF; cdr3_nt: TGCAGTGCTCGTAGCGGTACCTACGAGCAGTACTTC; v_call: TRBV20-1; j_call: TRBJ2-7; clone_size: many; d_call: -
cdr3_aa: CSARIAGTDTQYF; cdr3_nt: TGCAGTGCTAGAATTGCGGGCACAGATACGCAGTATTTT; v_call: TRBV20-1; j_call: TRBJ2-3; clone_size: -; d_call: -
cdr3_aa: CASSLLTSNYGYTF; cdr3_nt: TGTGCCAGCAGCCTACTCACCTCTAACTATGGCTACACCTTC; v_call: TRBV7-8; j_call: TRBJ1-2; clone_size: -; d_call: -
cdr3_aa: CASSVSLAGVGSYNEQFF; cdr3_nt: TGTGCCAGCAGCGTCAGTTTAGCGGGAGTAGGCTCCTACAATGAGCAGTTCTTC; v_call: TRBV9; j_call: TRBJ2-1; clone_size: -; d_call: TRBD2
cdr3_aa: CSVLLSYDTGELFF; cdr3_nt: TGCAGCGTCCTGCTAAGCTATGACACCGGGGAGCTGTTTTTT; v_call: TRBV29-1; j_call: TRBJ2-2; clone_size: -; d_call: -
cdr3_aa: CSVEVDKPYEQYF; cdr3_nt: TGCAGCGTTGAAGTTGACAAACCCTACGAGCAGTACTTC; v_call: TRBV29-1; j_call: TRBJ2-7; clone_size: many; d_call: -
cdr3_aa: CASSKLRPQHF; cdr3_nt: TGTGCCAGCAGTAAACTTCGGCCCCAGCATTTT; v_call: TRBV7-4; j_call: TRBJ1-5; clone_size: once; d_call: -
cdr3_aa: CASTIGTGGSEQYF; cdr3_nt: TGTGCCAGCACTATAGGGACAGGGGGCTCCGAGCAGTACTTC; v_call: TRBV28; j_call: TRBJ2-7; clone_size: -; d_call: TRBD1
cdr3_aa: CASSSDGTPPNEQYF; cdr3_nt: TGTGCCAGCAGCTCCGACGGGACACCCCCCAATGAGCAGTACTTC; v_call: TRBV9; j_call: TRBJ2-7; clone_size: -; d_call: -
cdr3_aa: CASSVTDRLTYNEQYF; cdr3_nt: TGTGCCAGCAGCGTGACCGACAGGCTGACTTACAATGAGCAGTACTTC; v_call: TRBV7-2; j_call: TRBJ2-4; clone_size: -; d_call: -
cdr3_aa: CAIRDRGQSSYEQYF; cdr3_nt: TGTGCCATAAGGGACAGGGGGCAGAGCTCCTACGAGCAGTACTTC; v_call: TRBV10-3; j_call: TRBJ2-7; clone_size: few; d_call: TRBD1
cdr3_aa: CASSLGRVNEQYF; cdr3_nt: TGTGCCAGCAGTTTAGGCAGGGTAAACGAGCAGTACTTC; v_call: TRBV12-3/TRBV12-4; j_call: TRBJ2-7; clone_size: few; d_call: -
cdr3_aa: CASRSHTTNEKLFF; cdr3_nt: TGTGCCAGCAGGTCACACACAACTAATGAAAAACTGTTTTTT; v_call: TRBV28; j_call: TRBJ1-4; clone_size: few; d_call: -
cdr3_aa: CASRTASSYNEQFF; cdr3_nt: TGCGCCAGCAGGACAGCTAGCTCCTACAATGAGCAGTTCTTC; v_call: TRBV5-1; j_call: TRBJ2-1; clone_size: -; d_call: -
cdr3_aa: CASAGNEQFF; cdr3_nt: TGTGCCAGCGCGGGGAATGAGCAGTTCTTC; v_call: TRBV6-1; j_call: TRBJ2-1; clone_size: many; d_call: -
cdr3_aa: CASSPAGRAGGGEQYF; cdr3_nt: TGTGCCAGCAGCCCAGCCGGGCGGGCTGGCGGCGGGGAGCAGTACTTC; v_call: TRBV7-2; j_call: TRBJ2-7; clone_size: -; d_call: -
cdr3_aa: CSARVIAGGSTDTQYF; cdr3_nt: TGCAGTGCTAGAGTGATAGCGGGGGGTTCCACAGATACGCAGTATTTT; v_call: TRBV20-1; j_call: TRBJ2-3; clone_size: -; d_call: TRBD2
cdr3_aa: CASSLEQRETQYF; cdr3_nt: TGTGCCAGCAGCTTAGAACAGAGGGAGACCCAGTACTTC; v_call: TRBV7-9; j_call: TRBJ2-5; clone_size: many; d_call: -
cdr3_aa: CASSVGSIGTYNEQFF; cdr3_nt: TGTGCCAGCAGCGTAGGATCGATAGGGACATACAATGAGCAGTTCTTC; v_call: TRBV7-9; j_call: TRBJ2-1; clone_size: -; d_call: -
cdr3_aa: CASSLGRGGTDTQYF; cdr3_nt: TGTGCCAGCAGCTTAGGTCGTGGCGGCACAGATACGCAGTATTTT; v_call: TRBV5-1; j_call: TRBJ2-3; clone_size: many; d_call: -
cdr3_aa: CASTPGQGVNYGYTF; cdr3_nt: TGTGCCAGCACCCCGGGACAGGGGGTTAACTATGGCTACACCTTC; v_call: TRBV12-3/TRBV12-4; j_call: TRBJ1-2; clone_size: -; d_call: TRBD1
cdr3_aa: CAWGISGTNEQFF; cdr3_nt: TGTGCCTGGGGGATTAGCGGGACAAACGAGCAGTTCTTC; v_call: TRBV30; j_call: TRBJ2-1; clone_size: few; d_call: TRBD2
cdr3_aa: CSVEGFGVTSSYEQYF; cdr3_nt: TGCAGCGTTGAAGGGTTTGGGGTTACAAGCTCCTACGAGCAGTACTTC; v_call: TRBV29-1; j_call: TRBJ2-7; clone_size: -; d_call: -
cdr3_aa: CSVEARDGTYEQYF; cdr3_nt: TGCAGCGTTGAAGCCCGGGACGGTACCTACGAGCAGTACTTC; v_call: TRBV29-1; j_call: TRBJ2-7; clone_size: many; d_call: -
cdr3_aa: CASSEDRTRNGQFF; cdr3_nt: TGTGCCAGCAGTGAGGATAGGACAAGAAATGGGCAGTTCTTC; v_call: TRBV25-1; j_call: TRBJ2-1; clone_size: -; d_call: -
cdr3_aa: CASSAGGLADTQYF; cdr3_nt: TGTGCCAGCAGCGCCGGAGGTCTAGCAGATACGCAGTATTTT; v_call: TRBV7-2; j_call: TRBJ2-3; clone_size: few; d_call: -
cdr3_aa: CASSSSRTSFYEQYF; cdr3_nt: TGTGCCAGCAGCTCCTCCAGGACTAGCTTCTACGAGCAGTACTTC; v_call: TRBV7-9; j_call: TRBJ2-7; clone_size: few; d_call: TRBD2
cdr3_aa: CSARDRVTGELFF; cdr3_nt: TGCAGTGCTAGAGATCGAGTAACCGGGGAGCTGTTTTTT; v_call: TRBV20-1; j_call: TRBJ2-2; clone_size: few; d_call: -
cdr3_aa: CASKDGQISYEQYF; cdr3_nt: TGTGCCAGCAAAGACGGACAGATATCCTACGAGCAGTACTTC; v_call: TRBV7-9; j_call: TRBJ2-7; clone_size: many; d_call: -
cdr3_aa: CASSFFGLAANEKLFF; cdr3_nt: TGTGCCAGCAGCTTTTTTGGCCTGGCAGCTAATGAAAAACTGTTTTTT; v_call: TRBV7-9; j_call: TRBJ1-4; clone_size: few; d_call: -
cdr3_aa: CASSFGAFTDTQYF; cdr3_nt: TGTGCCAGCAGCTTCGGGGCCTTCACAGATACGCAGTATTTT; v_call: TRBV5-5; j_call: TRBJ2-3; clone_size: -; d_call: -
cdr3_aa: CASTREVAGGSDTQYF; cdr3_nt: TGCGCCAGCACCCGAGAGGTAGCGGGAGGGTCAGATACGCAGTATTTT; v_call: TRBV5-1; j_call: TRBJ2-3; clone_size: -; d_call: TRBD2
cdr3_aa: CAGEGSSYNEQFF; cdr3_nt: TGTGCCGGCGAGGGGAGCTCCTACAATGAGCAGTTCTTC; v_call: TRBV6-1; j_call: TRBJ2-1; clone_size: -; d_call: -
cdr3_aa: CSARDRHRGQETQYF; cdr3_nt: TGCAGTGCTAGAGATCGTCACAGGGGCCAAGAGACCCAGTACTTC; v_call: TRBV20-1; j_call: TRBJ2-5; clone_size: many; d_call: TRBD1
cdr3_aa: CATALTGNTEAFF; cdr3_nt: TGTGCCACCGCCTTGACAGGGAACACTGAAGCTTTCTTT; v_call: TRBV10-3; j_call: TRBJ1-1; clone_size: few; d_call: -
cdr3_aa: CASSLAPPGANWRDTQYF; cdr3_nt: TGTGCCAGCAGTTTGGCCCCTCCGGGGGCAAACTGGCGAGATACGCAGTATTTT; v_call: TRBV28; j_call: TRBJ2-3; clone_size: few; d_call: -
cdr3_aa: CSASDPGGYNEQFF; cdr3_nt: TGCAGTGCTAGCGATCCGGGGGGCTACAATGAGCAGTTCTTC; v_call: TRBV20-1; j_call: TRBJ2-1; clone_size: few; d_call: TRBD2
cdr3_aa: CASSEALWLRPYNSPLHF; cdr3_nt: TGTGCCAGCAGTGAAGCGTTGTGGCTTCGTCCCTATAATTCACCCCTCCACTTT; v_call: TRBV6-1; j_call: TRBJ1-6; clone_size: few; d_call: -